The clone carrying this T cell receptor beta chain occurred a few times. Its matching antigen is unknown. This record belongs to a study of identical twins. Overall study results and limits: There is a chance that invariant MAIT and iNKT cells partially muddied zero-insertion analyses.

TCRdb called the 5' RACE reads again in MiXCR, with one record for every CDR3 protein. The data show 310,000 or so distinct CDR3 sequences, about 8.3% seen once. Trimming left V 3 bases short and J 2 bases short, with 16 bases between. The V gene's germline CDR1 is MDHEN and CDR2 SYDVKM. There are 17 residues in the CDR3. The data were also submitted as part of a second study, on yellow fever vaccine responses in identical twins. That work contributes: Twins reportedly mounted vaccine T cell responses that seemed partly convergent, partly personalized.

The sequence was obtained from a young woman in good health. This chain links TRBV28 with TRBJ2-2; D is possibly TRBD1 (5 bases). What was sequenced was memory (CD45RO+) T cells sorted from blood. The CDR3 spells CASSFVGQGRNTGELFF. CDR3 bases: TGTGCCAGCAGTTTTGTTGGGCAGGGTCGTAACACCGGGGAGCTGTTTTTT.